In this sample, the clone carrying this TCR beta chain turned up once. Its antigen is unknown. In germline, CDR1 is SGHAT, CDR2 FQNNGV. The CDR3 consists of 14 residues. Trimming removed 5 bases from V and 9 bases from J; junction bases left unmatched: 7. Cultured CD4+ T-cell DNA underwent Oncomine TCR Beta short-read sequencing. Once CD4+ T cells had been cultured, genomic DNA was extracted from them. TCRdb independently ran MiXCR on the PCR reads; one entry per CDR3 protein. The table records fewer than 20,000 distinct CDR3 sequences, more than 50% of them present only once. This sample's treatment: approximately nine-day PBMC culture with coronavirus spike peptide pools or control peptides (ViraFEST assay). ViraFEST relied on peptide pools to expand antigen-specific T cells; the TCRs were sequenced afterward. The data were taken from a study of vaccination and CD4 T cells after COVID-19. At the level of the study: The study collected post-vaccine samples a median 72 days after dose two, with a range of 14 to 241.

This receptor was taken from a human donor who had recovered from COVID-19. Material for sequencing was CD4+ T cells from blood, cultured in vitro. The gene calls are TRBV11-2 and TRBJ2-7; 13 bases line up with TRBD2. The CDR3 region is CASSIGLAGVRQYF. As DNA, the CDR3 is TGTGCCAGCAGCATAGGACTAGCGGGAGTACGGCAGTACTTC.